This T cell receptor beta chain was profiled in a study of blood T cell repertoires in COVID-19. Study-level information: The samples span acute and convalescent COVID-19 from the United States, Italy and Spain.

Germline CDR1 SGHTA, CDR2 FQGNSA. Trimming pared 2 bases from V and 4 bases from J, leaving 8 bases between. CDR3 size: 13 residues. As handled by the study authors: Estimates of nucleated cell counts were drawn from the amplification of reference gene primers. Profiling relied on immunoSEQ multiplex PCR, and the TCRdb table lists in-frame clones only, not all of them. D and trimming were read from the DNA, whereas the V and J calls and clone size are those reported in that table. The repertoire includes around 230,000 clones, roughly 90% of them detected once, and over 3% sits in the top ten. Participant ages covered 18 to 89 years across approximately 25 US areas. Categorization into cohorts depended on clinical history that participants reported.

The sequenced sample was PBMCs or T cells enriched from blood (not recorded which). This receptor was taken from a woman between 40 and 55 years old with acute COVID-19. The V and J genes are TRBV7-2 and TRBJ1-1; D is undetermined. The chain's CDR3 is CASSLRRRTEAFF. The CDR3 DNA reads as TGTGCCAGCAGCTTAAGGAGGCGCACTGAAGCTTTCTTT.